Here is one T cell receptor (beta chain) with its context. Its cognate antigen is unknown. This sample stems from a study of cytomegalovirus exposure and HLA in healthy donors. Points from the study as a whole: Confirmation in vitro established that three CMV-associated chains were specific for CMV antigens.

Data came from immunoSEQ multiplex PCR; TCRdb stores just in-frame clones and leaves some out. The repertoire holds under 150,000 clones, with around 88% as singletons. CDR1 is LNHNV, CDR2 YYDKDF, per germline (reference sequence). This CDR3 contains 16 residues. The J segment lost 2 bases and the V segment lost 1 base, leaving 2 bases of the junction unmatched. This TCR came from a woman aged 18-29 years in good health and CMV-seropositive. What was sequenced was PBMCs. The chain uses TRBV15 and TRBJ2-6, with 7 bases matching TRBD2. The CDR3 nucleotides are TGTGCCACCAGCAGAGGCACTAGCGCTGGGGCCAACGTCCTGACTTTC. Translation gives CATSRGTSAGANVLTF.